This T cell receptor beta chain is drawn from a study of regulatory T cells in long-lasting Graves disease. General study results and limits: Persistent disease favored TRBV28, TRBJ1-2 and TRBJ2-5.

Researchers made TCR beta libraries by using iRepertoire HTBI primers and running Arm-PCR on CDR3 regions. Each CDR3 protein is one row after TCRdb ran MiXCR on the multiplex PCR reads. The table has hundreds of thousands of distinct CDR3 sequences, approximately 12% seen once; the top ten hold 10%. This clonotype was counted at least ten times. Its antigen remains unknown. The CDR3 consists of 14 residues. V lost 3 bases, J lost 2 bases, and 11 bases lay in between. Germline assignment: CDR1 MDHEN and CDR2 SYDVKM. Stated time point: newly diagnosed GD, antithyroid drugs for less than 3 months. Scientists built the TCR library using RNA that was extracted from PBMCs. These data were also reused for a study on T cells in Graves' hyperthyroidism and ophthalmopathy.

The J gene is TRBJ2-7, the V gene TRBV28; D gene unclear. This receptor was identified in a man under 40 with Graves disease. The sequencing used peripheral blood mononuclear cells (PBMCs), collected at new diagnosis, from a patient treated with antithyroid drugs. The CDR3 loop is CASSFLPAPYEQYF. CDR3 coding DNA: TGTGCCAGCAGTTTTCTACCAGCCCCCTACGAGCAGTACTTC.